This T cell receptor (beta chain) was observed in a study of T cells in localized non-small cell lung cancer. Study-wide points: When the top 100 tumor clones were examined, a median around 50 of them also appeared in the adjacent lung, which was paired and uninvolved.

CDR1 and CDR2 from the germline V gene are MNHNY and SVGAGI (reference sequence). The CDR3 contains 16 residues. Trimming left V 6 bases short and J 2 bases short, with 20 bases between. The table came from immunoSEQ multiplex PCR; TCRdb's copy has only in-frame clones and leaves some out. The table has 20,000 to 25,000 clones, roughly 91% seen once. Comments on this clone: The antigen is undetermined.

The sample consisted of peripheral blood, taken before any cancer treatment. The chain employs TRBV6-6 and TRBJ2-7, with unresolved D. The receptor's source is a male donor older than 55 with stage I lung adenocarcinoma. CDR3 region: CASSPETIPRTYEQYF. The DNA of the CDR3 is TGTGCCAGCAGCCCCGAGACAATCCCACGTACCTACGAGCAGTACTTC.